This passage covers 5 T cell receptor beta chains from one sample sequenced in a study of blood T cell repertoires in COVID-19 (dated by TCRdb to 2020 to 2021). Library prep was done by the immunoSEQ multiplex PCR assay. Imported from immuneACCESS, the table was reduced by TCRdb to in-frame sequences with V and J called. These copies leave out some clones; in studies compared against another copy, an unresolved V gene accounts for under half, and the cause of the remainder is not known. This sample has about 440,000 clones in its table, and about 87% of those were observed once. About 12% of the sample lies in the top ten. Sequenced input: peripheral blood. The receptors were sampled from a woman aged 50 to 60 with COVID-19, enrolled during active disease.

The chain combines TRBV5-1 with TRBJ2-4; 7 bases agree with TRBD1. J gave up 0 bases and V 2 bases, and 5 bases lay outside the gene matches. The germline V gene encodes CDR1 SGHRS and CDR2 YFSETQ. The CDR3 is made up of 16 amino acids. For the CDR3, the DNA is TGCGCCAGCAGCTTCCACAGGGGCCTAGCCAAAAACATTCAGTACTTC. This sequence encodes CASSFHRGLAKNIQYF.

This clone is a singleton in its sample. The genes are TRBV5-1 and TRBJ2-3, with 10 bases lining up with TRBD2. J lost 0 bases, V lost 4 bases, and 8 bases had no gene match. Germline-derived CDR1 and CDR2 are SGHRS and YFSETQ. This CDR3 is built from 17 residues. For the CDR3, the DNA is TGCGCCAGCAGCCGTATTACTAGCGGGGCCAGCACAGATACGCAGTATTTT. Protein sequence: CASSRITSGASTDTQYF.

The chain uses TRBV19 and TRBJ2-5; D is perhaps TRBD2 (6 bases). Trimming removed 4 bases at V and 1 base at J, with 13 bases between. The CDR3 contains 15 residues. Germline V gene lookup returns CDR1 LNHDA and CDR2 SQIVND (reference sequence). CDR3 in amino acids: CASSSSAGLQETQYF. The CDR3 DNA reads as TGTGCCAGTAGTAGCTCGGCGGGGCTCCAAGAGACCCAGTACTTC.

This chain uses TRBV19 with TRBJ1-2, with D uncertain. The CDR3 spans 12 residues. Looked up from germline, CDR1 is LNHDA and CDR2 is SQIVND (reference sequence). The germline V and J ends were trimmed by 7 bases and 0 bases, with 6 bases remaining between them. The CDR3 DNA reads TGTGCCAGTAATACGGCTAACTATGGCTACACCTTC. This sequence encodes CASNTANYGYTF.

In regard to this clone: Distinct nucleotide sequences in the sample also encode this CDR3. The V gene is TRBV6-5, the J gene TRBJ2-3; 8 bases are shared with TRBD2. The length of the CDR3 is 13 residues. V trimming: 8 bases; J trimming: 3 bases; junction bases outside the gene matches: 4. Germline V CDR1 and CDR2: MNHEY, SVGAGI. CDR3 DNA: TGTGCCAGCCGAAGCGGGGGAACAGATACGCAGTATTTT. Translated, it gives CASRSGGTDTQYF.